This TCR beta chain was documented in a study of shared clonotypes between healthy human individuals. Study-wide results and limits: Against clonotypes common to all four donors, non-shared ones had lower generation probabilities. Clonotype sharing across a handful of donors was observed for roughly 5% of naive CD4 clonotypes.

With regard to this clone: The antigen remains unidentified. The sample carries other DNA sequences with the same CDR3.

Sequencing used immunoSEQ multiplex PCR; TCRdb keeps in-frame clones, though not all of them. This repertoire shows 660,000 or so clones, around 96% found once; its top ten account for more than 0.085%. Per germline, CDR1 SGHVS and CDR2 FQNEAQ. With 3 bases clipped from V and 3 bases from J, the junction kept 3 bases outside the gene matches. The CDR3 is 14 amino acids. Naive CD8 cells comprised CD45RO-negative, CCR7-positively selected cells, excluding terminally differentiated effector memory CD45RA+ cells. The chain carries TRBV7-8 and TRBJ2-7; TRBD1 agrees at 9 bases. Sequenced sample: naive CD8+ T cells sorted from blood. The sequence came from a woman aged 25 to 45 in good health. The CDR3 reads CASSLETGGYEQYF. The CDR3 nucleotides read TGTGCCAGCAGCTTGGAGACAGGGGGCTACGAGCAGTACTTC.